The 20 T cell receptor beta chains presented below share a single source sample, sequenced in a study of Graves' ophthalmopathy and Graves' hyperthyroidism. Amplification from RNA transcripts yielded the TCR beta CDR3 regions. RT-PCR with HTBI primers came first, then second-round multiplex PCR. In TCRdb, the multiplex PCR reads were re-called with MiXCR into one record per CDR3 protein. Of a few hundred thousand distinct CDR3 sequences in the sample, 18% are singletons; the top ten hold around 1.5%. The sequenced material came from peripheral blood. These receptor sequences come from a woman younger than 35 with Graves' ophthalmopathy.

This chain links TRBV12-3 or TRBV12-4 with TRBJ2-5, with D perhaps matching TRBD2 (5 bases). The CDR3 covers 13 residues. Trimming removed 5 bases at V and 7 bases at J, with 14 bases between. CDR3 DNA: TGTGCCAGCAGTGCATGGACTGGTGGGACCCAGTACTTC. It translates to CASSAWTGGTQYF.

There are many counts of this clonotype. V is TRBV2 and J is TRBJ2-2; D unresolved. Germline CDR1 reads SNHLY; CDR2 reads FYNNEI. The CDR3 extends over 14 amino acids. Trimming removed 2 bases from V and 4 bases from J, with 8 bases in between. DNA for the CDR3: TGTGCCAGCAGTGAAACCCTGGCCACCGGGGAGCTGTTTTTT. Residues: CASSETLATGELFF.

This clonotype has just a few counts. The chain recombines TRBV4-1 with TRBJ2-2; TRBD2 aligns across 11 bases. The junction had 13 bases not matched to a gene; V was cut back by 4 bases and J by 3 bases. The CDR3 is 19 residues long. In germline, CDR1 is MGHRA, CDR2 YSYEKL. The CDR3 region is CASSPRDSGGALDTGELFF. The CDR3 nucleotides read TGCGCCAGCAGCCCCCGGGATAGCGGGGGGGCCTTAGACACCGGGGAGCTGTTTTTT.

The sample holds many counts of this clonotype. V gene TRBV6-2 or TRBV6-3 combines with J gene TRBJ2-7, with TRBD1 matching 9 bases. Germline-derived CDR1 and CDR2 are MNHEY and SVGEGT. V was clipped by 5 bases and J by 6 bases; unmatched bases: 5. The CDR3 length is 13 residues. The CDR3 region has the DNA TGTGCCAGCAGTCACAGGGGGCCCCGCGAGCAGTACTTC. This sequence encodes CASSHRGPREQYF.

This clonotype was observed at least ten times. This chain links TRBV24-1 with TRBJ2-5, with D maybe TRBD1 (6 bases). This CDR3 has 13 amino acids. Germline CDR1 and CDR2: KGHDR and SFDVKD. The V end was cut by 4 bases, the J end by 1 base, with 6 bases between. CDR3 amino acids: CATSEQGQETQYF. The CDR3 DNA is TGTGCCACCAGTGAACAGGGCCAAGAGACCCAGTACTTC.

This chain joins TRBV6-1 and TRBJ1-1; D gene uncertain. Germline loops: CDR1 MNHNS, CDR2 SASEGT. CDR3 length: 11 residues. Trimming pared 3 bases from V and 8 bases from J, leaving 7 bases between. For the CDR3, the DNA is TGTGCCAGCAGTGATCAGATCGAAGCTTTCTTT. It yields the protein CASSDQIEAFF.

V usage is TRBV12-3 or TRBV12-4 and J usage is TRBJ1-2, with D hard to call. This CDR3 is built from 13 residues. V was pared by 7 bases and J by 4 bases, with 13 bases between. CDR3 DNA: TGTGCCAGCATACCATCGGACGGCTATGGCTACACCTTC. It translates to CASIPSDGYGYTF.

This clonotype was detected ten times or more. This chain connects TRBV28 to TRBJ1-5; D might be TRBD1 (5 bases). Germline values: CDR1 MDHEN, CDR2 SYDVKM. V was shortened by 4 bases and J by 0 bases, with 13 bases between the two germline ends. The CDR3 contains 16 residues. The CDR3 region is CASSSRGLYSNQPQHF. Here the CDR3 DNA reads TGTGCCAGCAGTTCCCGGGGACTTTATAGCAATCAGCCCCAGCATTTT. The variable domain in full, with the rest retrieved from reference TRBV28 and TRBJ1-5, is DVKVTQSSRYLVKRTGEKVFLECVQDMDHENMFWYRQDPGLGLRLIYFSYDVKMKEKGDIPEGYSVSREKKERFSLILESASTNQTSMYLCASSSRGLYSNQPQHFGDGTRLSIL.

The rearrangement joins TRBV30 to TRBJ2-7; perhaps TRBD2 as D (6 bases). The germline V gene encodes CDR1 GTSNPN and CDR2 SVGIG (reference sequence). This CDR3 region has 11 residues. The ends were cut back, 4 bases at V and 4 bases at J, with 8 bases in the middle. The CDR3 reads CAWTAGYEQYF. The CDR3 DNA reads TGTGCCTGGACCGCGGGGTACGAGCAGTACTTC.

This clonotype was recorded at least ten times. The genes are TRBV5-1 and TRBJ1-1; weak D call: TRBD1 (6 bases). CDR1 is SGHRS, CDR2 YFSETQ, per germline. Deletions cut 0 bases from V and 3 bases from J, with 12 bases between. The CDR3 spans 15 residues. CDR3 sequence (DNA): TGCGCCAGCAGCTTGGGGGCAGGGGTGTACACTGAAGCTTTCTTT. Amino acid sequence: CASSLGAGVYTEAFF.

This clonotype was observed many times. This chain uses TRBV18 with TRBJ2-5; D uncertain. V was clipped by 6 bases and J by 5 bases, with 10 bases between them. Per germline, CDR1 KGHSH and CDR2 LQKENI. The CDR3 sequence is 12 residues long. CDR3 loop: CASSPVEETQYF. The DNA for the CDR3 is TGTGCCAGCTCCCCAGTCGAGGAGACCCAGTACTTC.

This clonotype was seen many times. The chain uses TRBV5-1 and TRBJ2-7; TRBD1 matches 7 bases. The CDR3 extends over 14 amino acids. The germline gives CDR1 SGHRS, CDR2 YFSETQ. The trim removed 5 bases at V and 0 bases at J, leaving 5 bases unmatched. CDR3 sequence: CASRFRDSSYEQYF. CDR3 nucleotide sequence: TGCGCCAGCAGATTCCGGGACAGCTCCTACGAGCAGTACTTC.

This clonotype was detected many times. The chain carries TRBV30 and TRBJ1-5; 7 nucleotides align to TRBD1. V was pared by 0 bases and J by 3 bases, with 8 bases of the junction left unmatched. Germline loops: CDR1 GTSNPN, CDR2 SVGIG (reference sequence). The CDR3 runs 16 residues. The CDR3 here is CAWSVSYRGNNQPQHF. CDR3 nucleotides: TGTGCCTGGAGTGTCTCCTACAGGGGCAACAATCAGCCCCAGCATTTT.

This sequence joins TRBV30 and TRBJ2-5, with a tentative D call TRBD1 (5 bases). In germline, CDR1 is GTSNPN, CDR2 SVGIG (reference sequence). The CDR3 totals 13 residues. The V gene lost 3 bases and the J gene lost 1 base, with 9 bases spanning the gap. Here the CDR3 DNA reads TGTGCCTGGAGCACTGGGGCCCAAGAGACCCAGTACTTC. This sequence encodes CAWSTGAQETQYF.

The sample holds many counts of this clonotype. The chain joins TRBV20-1 to TRBJ2-7; 8 bases fit TRBD1. In germline, CDR1 is DFQATT, CDR2 SNEGSKA (reference sequence). The trim removed 5 bases at V and 2 bases at J, leaving 8 bases unmatched. This CDR3 comprises 14 residues. CDR3 in DNA: TGCAGTGCTTCAACCGGGACAGGACCCTACGAGCAGTACTTC. This encodes CSASTGTGPYEQYF.

This clonotype was seen at least ten times. V gene TRBV6-5 combines with J gene TRBJ2-5, with a possible D match to TRBD2 (5 bases). V was cut by 6 bases and J by 4 bases, with 15 bases left in between. Per germline, CDR1 MNHEY and CDR2 SVGAGI. The CDR3 is made up of 14 amino acids. CDR3: CASSSTGVSETQYF. The CDR3 DNA is TGTGCCAGCAGCTCAACCGGGGTTTCAGAGACCCAGTACTTC.

This chain connects TRBV6-2 or TRBV6-3 to TRBJ2-7, with D hard to call. The CDR3 totals 14 residues. Trimming took off 5 bases at V and 5 bases at J, with 16 bases between the two ends. Germline CDR1 is MNHEY and CDR2 is SVGEGT. CDR3 nucleotides: TGTGCCAGCAGTCAGCCGGACCCGCCCCACGAGCAGTACTTC. It codes for CASSQPDPPHEQYF.

This clonotype showed up many times. V gene TRBV29-1 combines with J gene TRBJ2-5; a possible D gene is TRBD1 (6 bases). Looked up from germline, CDR1 is SQVTM and CDR2 is ANQGSEA. Trimming removed 7 bases from V and 1 base from J, with 13 bases in between. This CDR3 is 13 amino acids long. The DNA for the CDR3 is TGCAGCGGCCAAGGACAGCTCCAAGAGACCCAGTACTTC. It encodes CSGQGQLQETQYF.

This clonotype was counted ten times or more. The CDR3 spells CASSFSGTGATEAFF. The CDR3 DNA is TGTGCCAGCAGTTTCTCTGGAACAGGGGCGACTGAAGCTTTCTTT. V usage is TRBV6-2 or TRBV6-3 and J usage is TRBJ1-1; 7 positions match TRBD1. CDR3 length equals 15 residues. The ends lost 4 bases at V and 5 bases at J; junction bases unmatched: 10. CDR1 MNHEY and CDR2 SVGEGT come from the germline V gene.

This clonotype was counted ten times or more. The chain recombines TRBV28 with TRBJ1-1; 7 bases match TRBD1. V was pared by 6 bases and J by 1 base, with 8 bases of the junction left unmatched. The CDR3 spans 15 residues. Germline V CDR1 and CDR2: MDHEN, SYDVKM. CDR3 protein: CASRPRQGPNTEAFF. The CDR3 DNA follows: TGTGCCAGCAGGCCCAGACAGGGCCCGAACACTGAAGCTTTCTTT.